Following are 24 T cell receptor beta chains from one sample sequenced in a study of glioma-infiltrating T cells after dendritic cell vaccination. Data came from immunoSEQ multiplex PCR; TCRdb stores just in-frame clones and leaves some out. The table shows tens of thousands of clones, with more than 75% occurring only once. Time point described: after dendritic cell vaccination, including at tumor progression/relapse. The sequences come from blood, collected after dendritic cell vaccination. The receptors originated from a human donor with glioblastoma.

This clone was observed a few times. This rearrangement joins TRBV5-8 to TRBJ1-3; 10 bases agree with TRBD1. Germline V CDR1 and CDR2: SGHTS, YDEGEE. The CDR3 totals 16 residues. V lost 4 bases, J lost 1 base, and 5 bases stayed unmatched. The CDR3 nucleotides are TGTGCCAGCAGCATAAGGACAGGGGGTTCTGGAAACACCATATATTTT. Translation: CASSIRTGGSGNTIYF.

This sequence joins TRBV19 and TRBJ1-2; 7 bases line up with TRBD1. The CDR3 is made up of 14 amino acids. Germline loops: CDR1 LNHDA, CDR2 SQIVND (reference sequence). After removal of 3 bases from V and 3 bases from J, the junction contained 4 bases not matched to a gene. CDR3 sequence: CASSMGTDHYGYTF. CDR3 nucleotide sequence: TGTGCCAGTAGTATGGGGACAGATCACTATGGCTACACCTTC.

V and J are TRBV18 and TRBJ2-6; perhaps TRBD2 as D (5 bases). Trimming left V 4 bases short and J 0 bases short, with 10 bases between. This CDR3 comprises 16 residues. The germline CDR1 and CDR2 sequences are KGHSH and LQKENI. CDR3 protein: CASSLRRDSGANVLTF. In nucleotides, the CDR3 is TGTGCCAGCTCACTACGTCGGGACTCTGGGGCCAACGTCCTGACTTTC.

The chain uses TRBV5-1 and TRBJ2-7; TRBD1 agrees at 7 bases. Germline CDR1 is SGHRS and CDR2 is YFSETQ. The CDR3 covers 15 residues. Trimming cost V 0 bases and J 2 bases; bases outside gene matches: 5. CDR3 sequence: CASSLGTGPAYEQYF. The CDR3 nucleotides are TGCGCCAGCAGCTTGGGGACAGGACCCGCCTACGAGCAGTACTTC.

The CDR3 sequence is CASSLGLPSTDTQYF. The CDR3 nucleotides read TGTGCCAGCAGCTTGGGGCTTCCTAGCACAGATACGCAGTATTTT. The V and J genes are TRBV7-9 and TRBJ2-3; maybe TRBD1 (5 bases). Trimming took off 3 bases at V and 0 bases at J, with 10 bases between the two ends. The CDR3 is 15 amino acids. Germline V gives CDR1 SEHNR, CDR2 FQNEAQ (reference sequence).

The V and J genes are TRBV27 and TRBJ2-7; 8 bases line up with TRBD2. The CDR3 loop spans 15 amino acids. CDR1 and CDR2 (germline): MNHEY, SMNVEV (reference sequence). Losses at the gene ends were 4 bases for V and 1 base for J; bases not matched to a gene: 6. The CDR3 loop is CASSYKREWSYEQYF. The DNA for the CDR3 is TGTGCCAGCAGTTACAAGCGGGAGTGGTCCTACGAGCAGTACTTC.

This rearrangement joins TRBV25-1 to TRBJ2-1; 12 nucleotides match TRBD2. The CDR3 extends over 14 amino acids. Germline-derived CDR1 and CDR2 are MGHDK and SYGVNS. The ends lost 5 bases at V and 8 bases at J; junction bases unmatched: 4. The CDR3 sequence is CASSRLAGEDEQFF. CDR3 sequence (DNA): TGTGCCAGCAGTAGACTAGCGGGGGAGGATGAGCAGTTCTTC. The whole variable domain, filled in from reference TRBV25-1 and TRBJ2-1, reads EADIYQTPRYLVIGTGKKITLECSQTMGHDKMYWYQQDPGMELHLIHYSYGVNSTEKGDLSSESTVSRIRTEHFPLTLESARPSHTSQYLCASSRLAGEDEQFFGPGTRLTVL.

This chain uses TRBV7-2 with TRBJ2-7, with D hard to call. Germline V lookup: CDR1 SGHTA, CDR2 FQGNSA. CDR3 length equals 13 residues. The V gene lost 4 bases and the J gene lost 3 bases, with 10 bases spanning the gap. For the CDR3, the DNA is TGTGCCAGCAGCTCTACTATCGGCTACGAGCAGTACTTC. Protein sequence: CASSSTIGYEQYF.

The chain links TRBV9 to TRBJ2-2; 15 bases map to TRBD2. The germline CDR1 and CDR2 sequences are SGDLS and YYNGEE. V shed 0 bases, J shed 6 bases, and the junction held 6 bases outside the gene matches. This CDR3 has 18 residues. The CDR3 loop reads CASSVAGRTSGRAGELFF. The CDR3 coding sequence is TGTGCCAGCAGCGTAGCTGGGAGGACTAGCGGGAGGGCCGGGGAGCTGTTTTTT.

The chain combines TRBV6-1 with TRBJ2-3, with 11 bases lining up with TRBD2. Germline CDR1 reads MNHNS; CDR2 reads SASEGT. The CDR3 consists of 15 residues. V was pared by 5 bases and J by 4 bases, with 5 bases of the junction left unmatched. The CDR3 bases are TGTGCCAGCAGTTTGACTAGCGGGAACTCAGATACGCAGTATTTT. As protein: CASSLTSGNSDTQYF.

The chain has TRBV7-2 and TRBJ2-3, with 7 nucleotides matching TRBD2. Germline V gene sequence: CDR1 SGHTA, CDR2 FQGNSA. The V segment lost 4 bases and the J segment 5 bases; nucleotides outside the gene matches: 9. The CDR3 covers 15 residues. CDR3 nucleotides: TGTGCCAGCAGCTCTCGTCTCGCGGGGGTAGATACGCAGTATTTT. This translates into CASSSRLAGVDTQYF.

In its sample, this clone was seen a few times. The gene calls are TRBV11-2 and TRBJ2-3; 13 positions agree with TRBD2. With 2 bases clipped from V and 4 bases from J, the junction kept 3 bases outside the gene matches. The CDR3 totals 16 residues. Germline lookup yields CDR1 SGHAT and CDR2 FQNNGV. The chain's CDR3 is CASSLTSGRVADTQYF. The DNA for the CDR3 is TGTGCCAGCAGCTTAACTAGCGGGAGGGTGGCAGATACGCAGTATTTT.

This clone has more than one count but fewer than ten. This sequence joins TRBV10-3 and TRBJ2-1; D ambiguous. CDR3 size: 12 residues. With 4 bases removed from V and 8 bases from J, the gap between germline ends came to 9 bases. CDR1 and CDR2 from the germline V gene are ENHRY and SYGVKD. The chain's CDR3 is CAISGSWDEQFF. CDR3 nucleotide sequence: TGTGCCATCAGTGGGAGCTGGGATGAGCAGTTCTTC.

The J gene is TRBJ2-7, the V gene TRBV6-6; no clear D. The CDR3 has 15 residues. CDR1 MNHNY and CDR2 SVGAGI come from the germline V gene (reference sequence). The V end was cut by 2 bases, the J end by 2 bases, with 13 bases between. The CDR3 bases are TGTGCCAGCAGTTACGATGCGGAAACGGCCTACGAGCAGTACTTC. Translated: CASSYDAETAYEQYF.

This rearrangement joins TRBV4-3 to TRBJ2-7; 11 nucleotides align to TRBD1. The CDR3 length is 15 residues. Germline loops: CDR1 LGHNA, CDR2 YSLEER. Trimming cost V 3 bases and J 2 bases; bases outside gene matches: 3. CDR3 sequence reads: CASSQEGQGAYEQYF. CDR3 nucleotide sequence: TGCGCCAGCAGCCAGGAGGGACAGGGGGCCTACGAGCAGTACTTC.

This chain joins TRBV9 and TRBJ2-1; D may be TRBD2 (5 bases). The CDR3 is 15 amino acids. Germline V lookup: CDR1 SGDLS, CDR2 YYNGEE. Deletions cut 1 base from V and 2 bases from J, with 10 bases between. This CDR3 reads CASSVMEAPYNEQFF. The DNA of the CDR3 is TGTGCCAGCAGCGTAATGGAGGCCCCCTACAATGAGCAGTTCTTC.

In its sample, this clone was seen a few times. The rearrangement links TRBV5-8 to TRBJ2-7; D is possibly TRBD1 (6 bases). The germline V gene encodes CDR1 SGHTS and CDR2 YDEGEE. V lost 0 bases and J lost 8, with 15 bases in between. The CDR3 extends over 14 amino acids. The CDR3 DNA reads as TGTGCCAGCAGCTTGGTCGGAAACAGGGACCAGCAGTACTTC. Amino acid sequence: CASSLVGNRDQQYF.

The chain has TRBV18 and TRBJ1-1, with 11 bases lining up with TRBD1. There are 15 residues in the CDR3. In germline, CDR1 is KGHSH, CDR2 LQKENI. V trimming: 2 bases; J trimming: 5 bases; junction bases outside the gene matches: 4. The CDR3 sequence is CASSPGQGAMTEAFF. Written as DNA, the CDR3 is TGTGCCAGCTCACCAGGACAGGGGGCTATGACTGAAGCTTTCTTT.

The V call is TRBV19, the J call TRBJ1-2; D gene ambiguous. Germline-derived CDR1 and CDR2 are LNHDA and SQIVND (reference sequence). Trimming shortened V by 3 bases and J by 5 bases, and 10 bases separated the two germline ends. CDR3 length: 13 residues. The CDR3 DNA is TGTGCCAGTAGTATGCGGGTGGGGTATGGCTACACCTTC. This translates into CASSMRVGYGYTF.

In nucleotides, the CDR3 is TGTGCCAGCAGCAGCGCGGGTGTAGGAGAGACCCAGTACTTC. Translated: CASSSAGVGETQYF. The chain recombines TRBV7-7 with TRBJ2-5; a weak D match, TRBD2 (5 bases). V shed 5 bases and J shed 4 bases, with 14 bases lying between them. The CDR3 contains 14 residues. Germline CDR1 is SSHAT and CDR2 is FNYEAQ (reference sequence).

The V gene is TRBV6-1, the J gene TRBJ2-5, with TRBD1 identical over 10 bases. Germline trimming cut 4 bases from V and 4 bases from J; bases unmatched to any gene: 18. Germline-derived CDR1 and CDR2 are MNHNS and SASEGT. CDR3 length: 19 amino acids. The CDR3 nucleotides read TGTGCCAGCAGTGCCTCCCCCGGGACAGGGGTATTCTGGAGAGAGACCCAGTACTTC. Translation: CASSASPGTGVFWRETQYF.

DNA for the CDR3: TGTGCCACCCCGCAGGGTACATTGGGCAATCAGCCCCAGCATTTT. This codes for CATPQGTLGNQPQHF. This chain joins TRBV6-4 and TRBJ1-5, with a weak D call TRBD1 (5 bases). The CDR3 totals 15 residues. V lost 10 bases, J lost 2 bases, and 18 bases lay in between. Germline V CDR1 and CDR2: MRHNA, SNTAGT.

The J gene is TRBJ2-7, the V gene TRBV7-2; 10 nucleotides align to TRBD2. CDR1 and CDR2 (germline): SGHTA, FQGNSA. The V gene end was trimmed by 1 base and the J gene end by 7 bases; junction bases not matched to a gene: 10. The CDR3 loop spans 16 amino acids. DNA for the CDR3: TGTGCCAGCAGCTTAGGTGGTAGCGGGAGGATAGGGGAGCAGTACTTC. This gives the protein CASSLGGSGRIGEQYF.

The J gene is TRBJ1-1, the V gene TRBV5-6, with TRBD1 as a possible D gene (6 bases). The ends were cut back, 0 bases at V and 0 bases at J, with 12 bases in the middle. Per germline, CDR1 SGHDT and CDR2 YYEEEE. This CDR3 is built from 16 residues. The chain's CDR3 is CASSLDVGTMNTEAFF. CDR3 coding DNA: TGTGCCAGCAGCTTGGATGTAGGGACAATGAACACTGAAGCTTTCTTT. Drawing the rest from reference TRBV5-6 and TRBJ1-1, the complete variable domain is DAGVTQSPTHLIKTRGQQVTLRCSPKSGHDTVSWYQQALGQGPQFIFQYYEEEERQRGNFPDRFSGHQFPNYSSELNVNALLLGDSALYLCASSLDVGTMNTEAFFGQGTRLTVV.